Following are 24 T cell receptor beta chains from one sample sequenced in a study of cytomegalovirus exposure and HLA in healthy donors. The PCR employed 60 Vbeta primers together with 13 Jbeta primers. The repertoire was sequenced with immunoSEQ multiplex PCR; TCRdb's copy has only in-frame clones and lacks some. The sample lists some 170,000 clones; 80% to 90% were seen once. Sequencing was carried out using PBMCs. Receptor source: a young woman in good health and CMV-seronegative.

This sequence joins TRBV6-1 and TRBJ1-2; D gene uncertain. This CDR3 has 13 amino acids. With 1 base removed from V and 9 bases from J, the gap between germline ends came to 12 bases. Germline CDR1 reads MNHNS; CDR2 reads SASEGT. The CDR3 DNA sequence: TGTGCCAGCAGTGAAGTCCAGGAGGGTCGCTACACCTTC. This gives the protein CASSEVQEGRYTF.

This clone was found once. V and J are TRBV2 and TRBJ1-3; D may be TRBD1 (6 bases). This CDR3 region has 15 residues. Germline values: CDR1 SNHLY, CDR2 FYNNEI. The germline V and J ends were trimmed by 5 bases and 4 bases, with 15 bases remaining between them. CDR3 sequence: CASSSQGTGGNTIYF. The CDR3 DNA reads TGTGCCAGCAGTTCGCAGGGGACGGGGGGAAACACCATATATTTT.

The J gene is TRBJ2-3, the V gene TRBV2; TRBD2 aligns across 9 bases. Losses at the gene ends were 10 bases for V and 1 base for J; bases not matched to a gene: 9. The CDR3 is 15 residues long. Germline CDR1 and CDR2: SNHLY and FYNNEI. The CDR3 DNA follows: TGTGCCATAGATACCATAGCGGGGGGCACAGATACGCAGTATTTT. Its protein is CAIDTIAGGTDTQYF.

This clone was observed once. The rearrangement links TRBV6-1 to TRBJ2-7, with 7 bases fitting TRBD1. There are 13 residues in the CDR3. Losses at the gene ends were 7 bases for V and 3 bases for J; bases not matched to a gene: 6. From germline, CDR1 is MNHNS and CDR2 SASEGT. CDR3 bases: TGTGCCAGCATTCGGGACAGCATCTACGAGCAGTACTTC. Its protein product is CASIRDSIYEQYF.

The CDR3 sequence: CASSARQGNSPLHF. CDR3 DNA sequence: TGTGCCAGCAGCGCGAGACAGGGGAATTCACCCCTCCACTTT. The chain couples TRBV7-9 to TRBJ1-6, with 8 bases identical to TRBD1. The CDR3 spans 14 residues. V was pared by 5 bases and J by 7 bases, with 4 bases of the junction left unmatched. Germline V gene sequence: CDR1 SEHNR, CDR2 FQNEAQ (reference sequence).

This clone was seen a handful of times. The chain joins TRBV29-1 to TRBJ2-2, with 7 nucleotides matching TRBD1. V was clipped by 6 bases and J by 2 bases; unmatched bases: 3. Germline CDR1 and CDR2: SQVTM and ANQGSEA. This CDR3 comprises 13 residues. CDR3 protein: CSVGQDNTGELFF. CDR3 bases: TGCAGCGTAGGACAGGATAACACCGGGGAGCTGTTTTTT.

The V call is TRBV7-9, the J call TRBJ1-3, with D perhaps matching TRBD1 (5 bases). V shed 4 bases and J shed 0 bases, with 10 bases lying between them. The CDR3 is 15 amino acids. Germline loops: CDR1 SEHNR, CDR2 FQNEAQ (reference sequence). DNA for the CDR3: TGTGCCAGCAGCTACCCCGGGGGCTCTGGAAACACCATATATTTT. This codes for CASSYPGGSGNTIYF.

This chain joins TRBV12-5 and TRBJ2-7; TRBD1 matches at 9 bases. Per the germline V gene, CDR1 is LGHNT and CDR2 is FRNRAP. V lost 6 bases, J lost 4 bases, and 10 bases stayed unmatched. This CDR3 spans 15 amino acids. The CDR3 loop reads CASGTTGGPVYEQYF. In DNA form, the CDR3 reads TGTGCTAGTGGGACAACAGGGGGCCCCGTTTACGAGCAGTACTTC.

The table lists this clone with a few counts. The gene calls are TRBV27 and TRBJ1-1; D uncertain. The CDR3 extends over 13 amino acids. The ends were cut back, 3 bases at V and 4 bases at J, with 9 bases in the middle. In germline, CDR1 is MNHEY, CDR2 SMNVEV (reference sequence). The CDR3 sequence: CASSFLRFTEAFF. CDR3 bases: TGTGCCAGCAGTTTCCTACGTTTCACTGAAGCTTTCTTT.

In this sample, this clone turned up many times. This chain connects TRBV30 to TRBJ1-2; 12 bases match TRBD1. V lost 6 bases and J lost 6; bases outside the gene matches: 11. Germline lookup yields CDR1 GTSNPN and CDR2 SVGIG (reference sequence). CDR3 length: 15 amino acids. CDR3 in amino acids: CACRDRGRRVHGYTF. DNA of the CDR3: TGTGCCTGTCGGGACAGGGGGCGGCGGGTTCATGGCTACACCTTC.

The chain joins TRBV6-1 to TRBJ1-2; D might be TRBD1 (5 bases). Per germline, CDR1 MNHNS and CDR2 SASEGT. The CDR3 length is 13 residues. V gave up 8 bases and J gave up 0 bases, with 10 bases separating them. Written as DNA, the CDR3 is TGTGCCAGCCTGGGACTGTCTAACTATGGCTACACCTTC. Its translation is CASLGLSNYGYTF.

The DNA of the CDR3 is TGTGCCAGCAGCTTAGAGATTTCTAGCGGGGCGAGCACAGATACGCAGTATTTT. Translation gives CASSLEISSGASTDTQYF. The V and J genes are TRBV11-2 and TRBJ2-3; 9 bases fit TRBD2. The CDR3 runs to 18 residues. J gave up 0 bases and V 0 bases, and 7 bases lay outside the gene matches. In germline, CDR1 is SGHAT, CDR2 FQNNGV.

The rearrangement links TRBV18 to TRBJ2-5; the D is unclear. The V gene's germline CDR1 is KGHSH and CDR2 LQKENI. V dropped 2 bases and J dropped 2 bases, with 12 bases sitting between them. This CDR3 contains 15 residues. CDR3: CASSPSLVKQETQYF. CDR3 in DNA: TGTGCCAGCTCACCAAGTCTAGTAAAGCAAGAGACCCAGTACTTC.

The chain carries TRBV6-1 and TRBJ1-2; 7 bases are shared with TRBD1. J was trimmed by 13 bases and V by 8 bases; bases with no gene match: 16. Germline CDR1 reads MNHNS; CDR2 reads SASEGT. The CDR3 contains 13 residues. The CDR3 sequence is CASATPGTDVITF. The CDR3, as DNA: TGTGCCAGCGCTACACCCGGGACAGATGTAATCACCTTC.

The chain is built from TRBV28 and TRBJ1-4, with 7 positions matching TRBD1. This CDR3 has 17 residues. V trimming: 6 bases; J trimming: 7 bases; junction bases outside the gene matches: 17. Looked up from germline, CDR1 is MDHEN and CDR2 is SYDVKM. The DNA for the CDR3 is TGTGCCAGCAGCCAAGGGGCCCTACAGGGGAAGGTTGAAAAACTGTTTTTT. As protein: CASSQGALQGKVEKLFF.

This rearrangement joins TRBV4-2 to TRBJ1-2, with a possible D match to TRBD1 (6 bases). This CDR3 comprises 15 residues. Trimming took 4 bases from V and 7 from J, leaving 19 bases between them. CDR1 LGHNA and CDR2 YNFKEQ come from the germline V gene. CDR3 nucleotide sequence: TGTGCCAGCAGCCTAAAGGAGCCGACAGGCGGTGGCTACACCTTC. It is translated as CASSLKEPTGGGYTF.

This sequence joins TRBV7-9 and TRBJ2-5; 10 bases map to TRBD1. The J call could be wrong; TRBJ2-7 is a better fit for the DNA end. The CDR3 consists of 15 residues. Germline loops: CDR1 SEHNR, CDR2 FQNEAQ (reference sequence). The CDR3 bases are TGTGCCAGCAGCAGAGGACAGGGGGGCTCCTACGAGCAGTACTTC. Protein product: CASSRGQGGSYEQYF.

The rearrangement joins TRBV5-1 to TRBJ1-4; no reliable D call. Trimming removed 0 bases from V and 8 bases from J, with 14 bases in between. Germline CDR1 and CDR2: SGHRS and YFSETQ. The CDR3 covers 15 residues. The CDR3 loop is CASSLEWSGGEKLFF. The CDR3 region has the DNA TGCGCCAGCAGCTTGGAGTGGTCAGGAGGAGAAAAACTGTTTTTT.

The rearrangement joins TRBV10-3 to TRBJ2-5, with D possibly matching TRBD1 (5 bases). CDR1 is ENHRY, CDR2 SYGVKD, per germline. V shed 3 bases and J shed 3 bases, with 5 bases lying between them. This CDR3 is 12 amino acids long. As DNA, the CDR3 is TGTGCCATCAGTGACAGGGAAGAGACCCAGTACTTC. It translates to CAISDREETQYF.

The chain employs TRBV5-1 and TRBJ2-2; TRBD2 might be the D (6 bases). The CDR3 is 16 residues long. The V end lost 3 bases, the J end lost 4 bases, and 16 bases lay between the germline ends. Germline CDR1 SGHRS, CDR2 YFSETQ. The CDR3 region has the DNA TGCGCCAGCAGCTGGTCAGGGAGGATCATCACCGGGGAGCTGTTTTTT. This translates into CASSWSGRIITGELFF.

This rearrangement joins TRBV6-5 to TRBJ2-7; maybe TRBD1 (5 bases). The CDR3 is made up of 14 amino acids. Germline CDR1 is MNHEY and CDR2 is SVGAGI. Trimming pared 6 bases from V and 2 bases from J, leaving 14 bases between. The CDR3 is CASSQGTGAYEQYF. In DNA form, the CDR3 reads TGTGCCAGCAGCCAAGGAACAGGCGCCTACGAGCAGTACTTC.

The genes are TRBV7-8 and TRBJ2-1; 15 bases are shared with TRBD2. The germline V gene encodes CDR1 SGHVS and CDR2 FQNEAQ. Trimming cost V 5 bases and J 5 bases; bases outside gene matches: 10. The CDR3 spans 18 residues. CDR3 DNA: TGTGCCAGCAGCCCCCGGACTAGCGGGAGGGCCGCGGACAATGAGCAGTTCTTC. Translation gives CASSPRTSGRAADNEQFF.

The table lists this clone with a few counts. V and J are TRBV7-9 and TRBJ2-1; no firm D call. Trimming cost V 5 bases and J 0 bases, with 11 bases left between them. The CDR3 consists of 15 residues. The germline V gene has CDR1 SEHNR and CDR2 FQNEAQ (reference sequence). In DNA form, the CDR3 reads TGTGCCAGCAGCCGGGTTGCTAGCTCCTACAATGAGCAGTTCTTC. Translated: CASSRVASSYNEQFF.

This chain joins TRBV7-2 and TRBJ2-1; D gene uncertain. Trimming left V 0 bases short and J 0 bases short, with 12 bases between. CDR3 length: 17 amino acids. The germline V gene encodes CDR1 SGHTA and CDR2 FQGNSA. CDR3: CASSLAPEAFSYNEQFF. In nucleotides, the CDR3 is TGTGCCAGCAGCTTAGCTCCCGAGGCTTTCTCCTACAATGAGCAGTTCTTC.